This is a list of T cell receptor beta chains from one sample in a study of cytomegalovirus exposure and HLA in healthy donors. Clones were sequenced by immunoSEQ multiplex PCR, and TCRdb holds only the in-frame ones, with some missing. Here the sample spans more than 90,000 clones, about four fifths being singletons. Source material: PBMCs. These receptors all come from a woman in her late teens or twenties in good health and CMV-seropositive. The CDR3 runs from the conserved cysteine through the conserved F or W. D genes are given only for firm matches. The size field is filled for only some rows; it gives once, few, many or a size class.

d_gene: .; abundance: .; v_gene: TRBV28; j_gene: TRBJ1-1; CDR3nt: TGTGCCAGCAGTTCTTCAGGGGAGAGGAACACTGAAGCTTTCTTT; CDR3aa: CASSSSGERNTEAFF
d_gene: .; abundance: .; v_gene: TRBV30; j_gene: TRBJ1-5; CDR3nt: TGTGCCTGGAGTGGGGACAAGTATCAGCCCCAGCATTTT; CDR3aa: CAWSGDKYQPQHF
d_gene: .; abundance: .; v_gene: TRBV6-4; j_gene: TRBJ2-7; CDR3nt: TGTGCCAGCAGTGCGGACAGCTTC; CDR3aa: CASSADSF
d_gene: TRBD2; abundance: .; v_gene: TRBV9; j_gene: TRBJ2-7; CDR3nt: TGTGCCAGCAGCGTAGGCGGGGGATTACGATCCGAGCAGTACTTC; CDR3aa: CASSVGGGLRSEQYF
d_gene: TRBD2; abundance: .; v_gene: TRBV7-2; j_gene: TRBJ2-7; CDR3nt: TGTGCCAGCAGCCTCCAAGGACTAGCGGGAGTTGAGCAGTACTTC; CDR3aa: CASSLQGLAGVEQYF
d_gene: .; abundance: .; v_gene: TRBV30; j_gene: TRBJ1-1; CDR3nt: TGTGCCTGGAGCCTACCCAACACTGAAGCTTTCTTT; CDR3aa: CAWSLPNTEAFF
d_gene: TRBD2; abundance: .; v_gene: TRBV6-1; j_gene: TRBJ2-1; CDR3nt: TGTGCCAGCAGTAAAGGACTAGCGGGATACTACAATGAGCAGTTCTTC; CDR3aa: CASSKGLAGYYNEQFF
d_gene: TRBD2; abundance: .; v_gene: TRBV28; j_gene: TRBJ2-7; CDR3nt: TGTGCCAGCAGCCCCTCGGGAGCGGGATGGAGGGAGCAGTACTTC; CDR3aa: CASSPSGAGWREQYF
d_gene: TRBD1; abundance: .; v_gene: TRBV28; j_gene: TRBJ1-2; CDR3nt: TGTGCCAGCAGTTACTTTGACAGGGGCGATGGCTACACCTTC; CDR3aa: CASSYFDRGDGYTF
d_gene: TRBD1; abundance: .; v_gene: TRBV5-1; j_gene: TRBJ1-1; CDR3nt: TGCGCCAGCAGCCCCCGCCCAACCGGGACAGGGAAAGCTTTCTTT; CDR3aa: CASSPRPTGTGKAFF
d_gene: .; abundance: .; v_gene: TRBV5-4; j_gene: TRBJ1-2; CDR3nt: TGTGCCAGCAGCTCCAAAGGTGGCAGCGGGTATGGCTACACCTTC; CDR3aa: CASSSKGGSGYGYTF
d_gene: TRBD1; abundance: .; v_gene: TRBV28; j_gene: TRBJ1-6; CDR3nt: TGTGCCAGCAGTCCCTGGACAGGGTCGGATTCACCCCTCCACTTT; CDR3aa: CASSPWTGSDSPLHF
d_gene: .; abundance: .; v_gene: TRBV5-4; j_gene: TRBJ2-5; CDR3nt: TGTGCCAGCAGCTTGGCAGGCCTCCAAGAGACCCAGTACTTC; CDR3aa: CASSLAGLQETQYF
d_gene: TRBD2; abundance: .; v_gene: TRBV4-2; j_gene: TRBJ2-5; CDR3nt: TGTGCCAGCAGCCTCGGGGGGTACCAAGAGACCCAGTACTTC; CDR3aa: CASSLGGYQETQYF
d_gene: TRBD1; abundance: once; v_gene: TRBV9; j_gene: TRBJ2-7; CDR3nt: TGTGCCAGCAGCGCGGACAGGGGCGAGTACGAGCAGTACTTC; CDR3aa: CASSADRGEYEQYF
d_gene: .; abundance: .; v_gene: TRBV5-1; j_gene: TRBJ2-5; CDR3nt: TGCGCCAGCAGCTCGCAAACGGGACTTCAAGAGACCCAGTACTTC; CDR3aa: CASSSQTGLQETQYF
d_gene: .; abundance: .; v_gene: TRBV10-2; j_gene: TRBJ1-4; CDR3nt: TGCGCCAGCAGTGGGAACAGGGAAGTTAATGAAAAACTGTTTTTT; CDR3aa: CASSGNREVNEKLFF
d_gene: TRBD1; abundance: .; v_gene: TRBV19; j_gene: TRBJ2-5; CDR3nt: TGTGCCAGTAGTCAAACAGGGGTTCAAGAGACCCAGTACTTC; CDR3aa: CASSQTGVQETQYF
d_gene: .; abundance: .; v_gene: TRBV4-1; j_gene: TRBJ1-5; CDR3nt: TGCGCCAGCAGCCACGTCTATAGCAATCAGCCCCAGCATTTT; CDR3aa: CASSHVYSNQPQHF
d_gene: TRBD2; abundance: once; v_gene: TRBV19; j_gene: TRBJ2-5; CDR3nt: TGTGCCAGTAACCGCGGGAGGGCCGAAGAGACCCAGTACTTC; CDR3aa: CASNRGRAEETQYF
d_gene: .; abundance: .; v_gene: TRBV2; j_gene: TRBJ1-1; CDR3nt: TGTGCCAGCAGCCCCATTTTAGCAGGGTTAGCTTTCTTT; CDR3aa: CASSPILAGLAFF
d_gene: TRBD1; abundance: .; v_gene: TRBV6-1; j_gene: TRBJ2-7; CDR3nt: TGTGCCAGCAGTGACGGGGACAGGGCCCTCGACGAGCAGTACTTC; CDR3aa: CASSDGDRALDEQYF
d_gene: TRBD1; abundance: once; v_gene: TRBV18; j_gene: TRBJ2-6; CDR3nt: TGTGCCAGCTCACCACTGGACAGGGCCCAACTCAGGGCCAACGTCCTGACTTTC; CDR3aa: CASSPLDRAQLRANVLTF
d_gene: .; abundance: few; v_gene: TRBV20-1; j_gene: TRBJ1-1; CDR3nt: TGCAGTGCTAGGAGAAACACTGAAGCTTTCTTT; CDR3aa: CSARRNTEAFF
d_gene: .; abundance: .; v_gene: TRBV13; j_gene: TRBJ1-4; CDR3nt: TGTGCCAGCAGCCAAACAGGGCTGCTGATGAGGAATGAAAAACTGTTTTTT; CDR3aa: CASSQTGLLMRNEKLFF
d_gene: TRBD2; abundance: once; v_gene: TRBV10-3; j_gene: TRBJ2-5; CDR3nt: TGTGCCATCATGAGCGGGGTGTTGGAGACCCAGTACTTC; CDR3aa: CAIMSGVLETQYF
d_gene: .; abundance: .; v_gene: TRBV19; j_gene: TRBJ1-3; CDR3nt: TGTGCCAGTAGTGCTCGAAACAGGGTTGGAAACACCATATATTTT; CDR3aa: CASSARNRVGNTIYF
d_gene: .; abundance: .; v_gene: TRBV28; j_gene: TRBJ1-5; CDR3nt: TGTGCCAGCAGATCCCCCCAACAGGTCAATAGCAATCAGCCCCAGCATTTT; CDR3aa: CASRSPQQVNSNQPQHF
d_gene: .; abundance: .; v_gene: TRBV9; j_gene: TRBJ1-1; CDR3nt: TGTGCCAGCAGCGTGGTAACAGGGAACACTGAAGCTTTCTTT; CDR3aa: CASSVVTGNTEAFF
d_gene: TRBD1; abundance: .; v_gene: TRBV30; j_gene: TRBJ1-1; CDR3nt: TGTGCCTGGAACTTACAGGGGGCTACTGAAGCTTTCTTT; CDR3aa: CAWNLQGATEAFF
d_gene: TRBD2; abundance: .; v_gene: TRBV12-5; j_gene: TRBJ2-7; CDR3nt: TGTGCTAGTGCCGTCTCTAAGCGGGGGCTCTCCTACGAGCAGTACTTC; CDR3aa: CASAVSKRGLSYEQYF
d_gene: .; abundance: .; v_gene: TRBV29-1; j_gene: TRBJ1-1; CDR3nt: .; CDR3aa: CSVRDRGTRTLKLSLDKGEAFF
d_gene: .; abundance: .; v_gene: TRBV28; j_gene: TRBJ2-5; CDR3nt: TGTGCCAGCAGTCCACAATTCCCTGGAGAGACCCAGTACTTC; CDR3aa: CASSPQFPGETQYF
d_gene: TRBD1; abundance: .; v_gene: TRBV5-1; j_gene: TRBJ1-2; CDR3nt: TGCGCCAGCAGCTTAGGACAGGGCTCGTTTAACTATGGCTACACCTTC; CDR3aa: CASSLGQGSFNYGYTF
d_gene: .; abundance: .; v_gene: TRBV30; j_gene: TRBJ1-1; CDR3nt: TGTGCCTGGAGTAAGGAGTTGAACACTGAAGCTTTCTTT; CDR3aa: CAWSKELNTEAFF
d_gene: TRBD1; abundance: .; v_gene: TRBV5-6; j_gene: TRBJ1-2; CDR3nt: TGTGCCAGCAGGGGGACAGGGGGTGACTATGGCTACACCTTC; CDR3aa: CASRGTGGDYGYTF
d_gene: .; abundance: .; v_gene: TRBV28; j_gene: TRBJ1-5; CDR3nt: TGTGCCAGCAGGCCAGGTTTGGGGCCCCAGCATTTT; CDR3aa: CASRPGLGPQHF
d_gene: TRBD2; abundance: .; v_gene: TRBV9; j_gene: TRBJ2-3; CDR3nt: TGTGCCAGCAGCACACAAAGAGCGGGAGGGTTAATCAGCACAGATACGCAGTATTTT; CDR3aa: CASSTQRAGGLISTDTQYF
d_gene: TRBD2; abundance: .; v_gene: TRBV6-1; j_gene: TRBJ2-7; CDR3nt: TGTGCCAGCAGTGAAGCGGGGTGGACTAGCGGGATCATCTCCTACGAGCAGTACTTC; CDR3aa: CASSEAGWTSGIISYEQYF
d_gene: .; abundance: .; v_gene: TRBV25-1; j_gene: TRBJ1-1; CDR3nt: TGTGCCAGCAGTTCCTCCAGGGGCCCATCTGCTGCTTTCTTT; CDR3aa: CASSSSRGPSAAFF
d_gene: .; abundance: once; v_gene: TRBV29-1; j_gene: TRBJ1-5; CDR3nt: TGCAGCGGTTCAGTGGGCTACTCTTACCCTGGGTTAGTGAATTTT; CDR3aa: CSGSVGYSYPGLVNF
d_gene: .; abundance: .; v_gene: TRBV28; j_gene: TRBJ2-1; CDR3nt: TGTGCCAGTAATACTAGGACACGGAGGGTCGGTGAGCAGTTCTTC; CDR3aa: CASNTRTRRVGEQFF
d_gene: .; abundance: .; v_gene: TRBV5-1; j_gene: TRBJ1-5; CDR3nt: TGCGCCAGCAGCAAGCCTCCAGGGCGTAATCAGCCCCAGCATTTT; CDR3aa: CASSKPPGRNQPQHF
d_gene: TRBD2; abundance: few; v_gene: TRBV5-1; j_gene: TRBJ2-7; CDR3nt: TGCGCCAGCAGCTCTAGCGGGACCTCCTACGAGCAGTACTTC; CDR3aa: CASSSSGTSYEQYF
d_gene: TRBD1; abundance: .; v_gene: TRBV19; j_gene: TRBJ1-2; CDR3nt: TGTGCCAGTAGTCCCGGGGGACAGGGCGGCTATGGCTACACCTTC; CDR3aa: CASSPGGQGGYGYTF